Below are 7 T cell receptor beta chains sequenced from a single sample in a study of early T cells in non-severe SARS-CoV-2 infection. In TCRdb, the 5' RACE reads were re-called with MiXCR into one record per CDR3 protein. The sample records 35,000 to 50,000 distinct CDR3 sequences, less than 8.5% being singletons. The source material was whole blood. The receptors come from an adult who was a healthcare worker with PCR-confirmed SARS-CoV-2 infection or an uninfected control (not recorded which).

This clonotype was picked up a small number of times. CDR3 loop: CASSLDTDPQGGSPLHF. The CDR3, as DNA: TGTGCCAGCAGCTTAGATACTGATCCACAGGGGGGTTCACCCCTCCACTTT. The chain has TRBV7-8 and TRBJ1-6, with TRBD1 identical over 8 bases. The CDR3 runs to 17 residues. From germline, CDR1 is SGHVS and CDR2 FQNEAQ. The V gene end was trimmed by 1 base and the J gene end by 9 bases; junction bases not matched to a gene: 11.

The V gene is TRBV6-5, the J gene TRBJ2-5; TRBD1 aligns across 10 bases. Germline CDR1 MNHEY, CDR2 SVGAGI. V lost 2 bases, J lost 5 bases, and 8 bases stayed unmatched. This CDR3 comprises 16 residues. CDR3 coding DNA: TGTGCCAGCAGTTACAAGCGGACAGGGGGGACGGAGACCCAGTACTTC. Translated: CASSYKRTGGTETQYF.

The sample holds a few counts of this clonotype. The genes are TRBV6-5 and TRBJ2-1; no clear D. The CDR3 spans 12 residues. The germline V gene encodes CDR1 MNHEY and CDR2 SVGAGI. The V and J ends lost 7 bases and 5 bases respectively, with 9 bases between them. The chain's CDR3 is CASMWGNNEQFF. The CDR3 nucleotides are TGTGCCAGCATGTGGGGAAACAATGAGCAGTTCTTC.

The J gene is TRBJ2-4, the V gene TRBV11-2; D gene uncertain. Germline loops: CDR1 SGHAT, CDR2 FQNNGV. There are 11 residues in the CDR3. V was clipped by 6 bases and J by 4 bases, with 4 bases between them. The CDR3 sequence: CASSLKNIQYF. The CDR3 DNA reads TGTGCCAGCAGTCTTAAAAACATTCAGTACTTC.

This clonotype was seen a few times. The rearrangement links TRBV7-2 to TRBJ1-1, with D possibly being TRBD1 (6 bases). The CDR3 runs to 14 residues. V gave up 6 bases and J gave up 2 bases, with 13 bases separating them. Germline CDR1 SGHTA, CDR2 FQGNSA. The CDR3 spells CASRQGRGNTEAFF. CDR3 coding DNA: TGTGCCAGCAGACAGGGCAGGGGAAACACTGAAGCTTTCTTT.

The chain recombines TRBV9 with TRBJ2-2, with D unresolved. Germline values: CDR1 SGDLS, CDR2 YYNGEE. V was pared by 4 bases and J by 9 bases, with 10 bases between. The CDR3 extends over 12 amino acids. CDR3 residues: CASSFQERELFF. As DNA, the CDR3 is TGTGCCAGCAGCTTTCAGGAAAGGGAGCTGTTTTTT. Based on the CDR3 plus reference TRBV9 and TRBJ2-2, the full variable domain is DSGVTQTPKHLITATGQRVTLRCSPRSGDLSVYWYQQSLDQGLQFLIQYYNGEERAKGNILERFSAQQFPDLHSELNLSSLELGDSALYFCASSFQERELFFGEGSRLTVL.

This clonotype showed up just a few times. The chain couples TRBV12-3 or TRBV12-4 to TRBJ1-2, with unresolved D. CDR3 length equals 13 residues. Trimming took off 6 bases at V and 4 bases at J, with 12 bases between the two ends. CDR3 sequence: CASSLWSSYGYTF. CDR3 DNA sequence: TGTGCCAGCAGCCTCTGGTCCTCCTATGGCTACACCTTC.